These T cell receptor beta chains were read from a single sample in a study of cytomegalovirus exposure and HLA in healthy donors. Libraries were prepared by immunoSEQ multiplex PCR; TCRdb keeps only in-frame clonotypes and omits some of them. The sample contains about 140,000 clones, about 84% of which appear only once. The sequencing sample was made of PBMCs. Receptor source: a woman aged 40 to 49 in good health and CMV-seropositive. CDR3s include the opening cysteine and the closing phenylalanine or tryptophan. Each record gives: V gene, CDR3 length, J gene, CDR3 protein.

v_call: TRBV9
cdr3_length: 16
j_call: TRBJ2-5
cdr3_aa: CASSRGASGGWETQYF

v_call: TRBV7-8
cdr3_length: 13
j_call: TRBJ1-1
cdr3_aa: CASSLSRSTEAFF

v_call: TRBV7-3
cdr3_length: 15
j_call: TRBJ2-3
cdr3_aa: CASSSSGNPTDTQYF

v_call: TRBV5-4
cdr3_length: 15
j_call: TRBJ2-3
cdr3_aa: CASSWEGSGTDTQYF

v_call: TRBV15
cdr3_length: 14
j_call: TRBJ2-7
cdr3_aa: CATSRVDRNYEQYF

v_call: TRBV5-1
cdr3_length: 16
j_call: TRBJ2-1
cdr3_aa: CASSFQGPDSYNEQFF

v_call: TRBV19
cdr3_length: 14
j_call: TRBJ1-5
cdr3_aa: CASKPSVSDQPQHF

v_call: TRBV18
cdr3_length: 13
j_call: TRBJ2-1
cdr3_aa: CASSPAIYNEQFF

v_call: TRBV6-4
cdr3_length: 15
j_call: TRBJ2-3
cdr3_aa: CASSDGLGATDTQYF

v_call: TRBV7-8
cdr3_length: 15
j_call: TRBJ2-7
cdr3_aa: CASSLVGGLAYEQYF

v_call: TRBV7-2
cdr3_length: 14
j_call: TRBJ1-5
cdr3_aa: CASSLMGGNQPQHF

v_call: TRBV4-1
cdr3_length: 15
j_call: TRBJ2-3
cdr3_aa: CASSQDGRRGDTQYF

v_call: TRBV7-9
cdr3_length: 16
j_call: TRBJ1-1
cdr3_aa: CASSPWRVRGDTEAFF

v_call: TRBV6-6
cdr3_length: 15
j_call: TRBJ2-1
cdr3_aa: CASSYRRGGSYEQFF

v_call: TRBV6-1
cdr3_length: 15
j_call: TRBJ1-3
cdr3_aa: CASSGGQGTGNTIYF

v_call: TRBV5-1
cdr3_length: 17
j_call: TRBJ2-2
cdr3_aa: CASSRTAPRWGTGELFF

v_call: TRBV7-9
cdr3_length: 14
j_call: TRBJ2-7
cdr3_aa: CASSLTGSSYEQYF

v_call: TRBV10-2
cdr3_length: 13
j_call: TRBJ2-7
cdr3_aa: CATGTGVSYEQYF

v_call: TRBV19
cdr3_length: 13
j_call: TRBJ2-5
cdr3_aa: CASSNSRQETQYF

v_call: TRBV2
cdr3_length: 15
j_call: TRBJ1-5
cdr3_aa: CASSQTAGGNQPQHF

v_call: TRBV7-9
cdr3_length: 15
j_call: TRBJ2-1
cdr3_aa: CASSPRDSNRNEQFF

v_call: TRBV5-1
cdr3_length: 12
j_call: TRBJ1-1
cdr3_aa: CASSLTGTEAFF

v_call: TRBV11-3
cdr3_length: 10
j_call: TRBJ2-3
cdr3_aa: CWEGTDTQYF

v_call: TRBV7-9
cdr3_length: 16
j_call: TRBJ2-3
cdr3_aa: CSSSPSQRNSTDTQYF

v_call: TRBV6-1
cdr3_length: 12
j_call: TRBJ2-7
cdr3_aa: CASNDRLYEQYF

v_call: TRBV28
cdr3_length: 15
j_call: TRBJ2-7
cdr3_aa: CASSFPGSLSYEQYF

v_call: TRBV5-4
cdr3_length: 14
j_call: TRBJ1-2
cdr3_aa: CASSLVGKNYGYTF

v_call: TRBV29-1
cdr3_length: 15
j_call: TRBJ2-3
cdr3_aa: CSVEIGGRAVDTQYF

v_call: TRBV5-6
cdr3_length: 15
j_call: TRBJ2-2
cdr3_aa: CASRRKREGTGELFF

v_call: TRBV18
cdr3_length: 15
j_call: TRBJ1-1
cdr3_aa: CASSPGRATNTEAFF

v_call: TRBV13
cdr3_length: 12
j_call: TRBJ2-5
cdr3_aa: CASSLNLATQYF

v_call: TRBV6-5
cdr3_length: 15
j_call: TRBJ2-4
cdr3_aa: CASSKDFGGKNIQYF

v_call: TRBV7-9
cdr3_length: 19
j_call: TRBJ2-7
cdr3_aa: CASSSPLRGAGLNVYEQYF

v_call: TRBV5-1
cdr3_length: 15
j_call: TRBJ2-5
cdr3_aa: CASSLGGGLQETQYF

v_call: TRBV2
cdr3_length: 14
j_call: TRBJ2-7
cdr3_aa: CASSVTSGSHEQYF

v_call: TRBV14
cdr3_length: 14
j_call: TRBJ2-3
cdr3_aa: CASSQTTSGTTQYF

v_call: TRBV7-2
cdr3_length: 15
j_call: TRBJ1-2
cdr3_aa: CASSLGQGGGYGYTF

v_call: TRBV6-5
cdr3_length: 13
j_call: TRBJ2-3
cdr3_aa: CASSLGRTDTQYF

v_call: TRBV7-3
cdr3_length: 15
j_call: TRBJ2-5
cdr3_aa: CASSLSGLAWETQYF

v_call: TRBV6-4
cdr3_length: 18
j_call: TRBJ2-3
cdr3_aa: CASSRDPEGGGPQNTQYF

v_call: TRBV6-1
cdr3_length: 15
j_call: TRBJ1-1
cdr3_aa: CASSSPGQGNTEAFF

v_call: TRBV19
cdr3_length: 14
j_call: TRBJ1-2
cdr3_aa: CASSTYSSDYGYTF

v_call: TRBV10-3
cdr3_length: 16
j_call: TRBJ2-3
cdr3_aa: CAISDSLAGSTDTQYF

v_call: TRBV28
cdr3_length: 15
j_call: TRBJ2-2
cdr3_aa: CASSLGGRATGELFF

v_call: TRBV19
cdr3_length: 13
j_call: TRBJ2-5
cdr3_aa: CASSIGLAGAQYF

v_call: TRBV9
cdr3_length: 16
j_call: TRBJ2-1
cdr3_aa: CASSVSSGISYNEQFF

v_call: TRBV7-2
cdr3_length: 14
j_call: TRBJ2-7
cdr3_aa: CASSFQRTNYEQYF

v_call: TRBV9
cdr3_length: 14
j_call: TRBJ2-5
cdr3_aa: CASSMGGKQETQYF

v_call: TRBV5-6
cdr3_length: 16
j_call: TRBJ2-7
cdr3_aa: CASARTSAYSSYEQYF

v_call: TRBV9
cdr3_length: 14
j_call: TRBJ1-1
cdr3_aa: CASSVIGGNTEAFF

v_call: TRBV19
cdr3_length: 16
j_call: TRBJ1-3
cdr3_aa: CASSSVRQASGNTIYF

v_call: TRBV6-4
cdr3_length: 14
j_call: TRBJ2-7
cdr3_aa: CASRPLGLAYEQYF

v_call: TRBV5-8
cdr3_length: 13
j_call: TRBJ1-2
cdr3_aa: CASSSGINYGYTF

v_call: TRBV28
cdr3_length: 15
j_call: TRBJ2-7
cdr3_aa: CASSTHGLLFYEQYF

v_call: TRBV11-3
cdr3_length: 15
j_call: TRBJ2-1
cdr3_aa: CASSPTDRSYNEQFF

v_call: TRBV27
cdr3_length: 15
j_call: TRBJ2-6
cdr3_aa: CASSFIGAGANVLTF

v_call: TRBV5-1
cdr3_length: 14
j_call: TRBJ2-5
cdr3_aa: CASSLPGRGETQYF

v_call: TRBV5-4
cdr3_length: 16
j_call: TRBJ2-3
cdr3_aa: CASSFRTSAPTDTQYF

v_call: TRBV19
cdr3_length: 15
j_call: TRBJ1-5
cdr3_aa: CASRRQGHSNQPQHF